The next 21 T cell receptor beta chains were all read from a single sample in a study of CD8 T cells in Susac syndrome. Random hexamers primed reverse transcription of roughly 0.45 to 1 ug RNA. Via MiXCR, TCRdb re-called the immunoSEQ multiplex PCR reads, giving one row per CDR3 protein. The sample consists of about 90,000 distinct CDR3 sequences, about 93% of them appearing once. Sequenced: CD8+ T cells from PBMCs. The receptors shown here come from a human donor in good health.

The gene calls are TRBV5-6 and TRBJ2-2, with TRBD1 as a possible D gene (6 bases). Germline-derived CDR1 and CDR2 are SGHDT and YYEEEE. V lost 1 base and J 4 bases, leaving 26 bases between the germline ends. CDR3 length: 20 amino acids. CDR3: CASSLISPGTPIVGTGELFF. The CDR3 nucleotides read TGTGCCAGCAGCTTGATTTCTCCCGGGACACCAATCGTCGGCACCGGGGAGCTGTTTTTT.

This clonotype has a single count. The chain uses TRBV7-9 and TRBJ2-6, with a weak D call TRBD1 (6 bases). Trimming stripped 4 bases from V and 1 base from J, with 14 bases between. Germline V gene sequence: CDR1 SEHNR, CDR2 FQNEAQ (reference sequence). The CDR3 contains 17 residues. Written as DNA, the CDR3 is TGTGCCAGCAGCTCCACAGGGTCGGGATCTGGGGCCAACGTCCTGACTTTC. Amino acids: CASSSTGSGSGANVLTF.

The chain couples TRBV5-4 to TRBJ2-1, with 11 bases aligning to TRBD2. The CDR3 covers 16 residues. The V segment lost 2 bases and the J segment 8 bases; nucleotides outside the gene matches: 9. CDR1 is SGHNT, CDR2 YYREEE, per germline (reference sequence). Here the CDR3 reads CASSFLSGGARYEQFF. The CDR3 DNA reads as TGTGCCAGCAGCTTCCTTAGCGGGGGGGCGAGGTATGAGCAGTTCTTC.

The chain couples TRBV6-5 to TRBJ1-4; 7 nucleotides agree with TRBD1. Trimming took 5 bases from V and 7 from J; bases not matched to a gene: 10. The CDR3 is 15 amino acids. The germline gives CDR1 MNHEY, CDR2 SVGAGI. CDR3 sequence: CASSVGQARGEKLFF. CDR3 nucleotide sequence: TGTGCCAGCAGTGTTGGACAGGCCAGGGGTGAAAAACTGTTTTTT.

The chain links TRBV23-1 to TRBJ2-2, with 9 bases fitting TRBD1. TRBV23-1 is placed among ORFs of uncertain function. V trimming: 3 bases; J trimming: 7 bases; junction bases outside the gene matches: 15. The length of the CDR3 is 18 residues. The CDR3 loop reads CASSHHHPGTGKGGELFF. The CDR3 DNA follows: TGCGCCAGCAGTCATCACCATCCCGGGACAGGGAAGGGCGGGGAGCTGTTTTTT.

The V call is TRBV5-1, the J call TRBJ2-3; possibly TRBD2 for D (6 bases). Per germline, CDR1 SGHRS and CDR2 YFSETQ. The CDR3 is 15 residues long. The V end lost 3 bases, the J end lost 2 bases, and 13 bases lay between the germline ends. CDR3: CASSSEGKITDTQYF. As DNA, the CDR3 is TGCGCCAGCAGCTCGGAGGGAAAAATCACAGATACGCAGTATTTT.

The rearrangement joins TRBV28 to TRBJ1-1; a weak D match, TRBD1 (6 bases). The CDR3 loop spans 16 amino acids. Trimming removed 5 bases at V and 4 bases at J, with 20 bases between. Germline CDR1 MDHEN, CDR2 SYDVKM. CDR3 DNA sequence: TGTGCCAGCAGTCCTTTTGAGGGTGAGGGGGTCACTGAAGCTTTCTTT. It codes for CASSPFEGEGVTEAFF.

This clonotype turned up a few times. The chain uses TRBV29-1 and TRBJ2-2; no clear D. Germline V gene data show CDR1 as SQVTM and CDR2 as ANQGSEA. The CDR3 runs 14 residues. The ends were cut back, 1 base at V and 2 bases at J, with 8 bases in the middle. CDR3 DNA sequence: TGCAGCGTTGAAGGGACGGATAACACCGGGGAGCTGTTTTTT. Its translation: CSVEGTDNTGELFF.

The chain is built from TRBV6-1 and TRBJ2-7, with D unclear. V was trimmed by 0 bases and J by 3 bases, leaving 15 bases between them. The length of the CDR3 is 16 residues. The germline gives CDR1 MNHNS, CDR2 SASEGT. CDR3 residues: CASSEASWDSGYEQYF. CDR3 bases: TGTGCCAGCAGTGAAGCCTCTTGGGATTCCGGCTACGAGCAGTACTTC.

The V call is TRBV20-1, the J call TRBJ2-2; perhaps TRBD1 as D (7 bases). Trimming took 2 bases from V and 6 from J, leaving 25 bases between them. Germline assignment: CDR1 DFQATT and CDR2 SNEGSKA (reference sequence). CDR3 length equals 18 residues. In DNA, the CDR3 is TGCAGTGCTAGATCGGGGGTACAGGGGAAAAGAAAGGCCGGGGAGCTGTTTTTT. The encoded protein is CSARSGVQGKRKAGELFF.

This clonotype has only one observation. This chain joins TRBV9 and TRBJ2-1; 7 bases match TRBD1. J gave up 5 bases and V 3 bases, and 5 bases lay outside the gene matches. CDR3 length equals 14 residues. CDR1 is SGDLS and CDR2 is YYNGEE in the germline V gene. As DNA, the CDR3 is TGTGCCAGCAGCGCGAGGGGGACAGACAATGAGCAGTTCTTC. It translates to CASSARGTDNEQFF.

This rearrangement joins TRBV20-1 to TRBJ2-1; 15 positions agree with TRBD2. Germline CDR1 DFQATT, CDR2 SNEGSKA (reference sequence). This CDR3 region has 17 residues. V shed 3 bases and J 9 bases; nucleotides not matched to a gene: 12. The CDR3 protein is CSASYPWTSGGAGEQFF. In DNA form, the CDR3 reads TGCAGTGCTAGCTACCCCTGGACTAGCGGGGGGGCGGGTGAGCAGTTCTTC.

This clonotype was detected only once. The CDR3 DNA follows: TGTGCCAGTGGAGGACTAGGGCTGAATACGCAGTATTTT. This gives the protein CASGGLGLNTQYF. This chain links TRBV13 with TRBJ2-3; TRBD2 matches at 7 bases. The J segment lost 7 bases and the V segment lost 9 bases, leaving 10 bases of the junction unmatched. CDR1 and CDR2 from the germline V gene are PRHDT and FYEKMQ (reference sequence). CDR3 length: 13 residues.

This chain joins TRBV4-1 and TRBJ1-5; TRBD1 might be the D (5 bases). V lost 4 bases, J lost 7 bases, and 14 bases lay in between. The CDR3 is made up of 14 amino acids. Germline CDR1 reads MGHRA; CDR2 reads YSYEKL. CDR3 sequence reads: CASSLLRTRQPQHF. The CDR3 DNA is TGCGCCAGCAGCCTACTTAGGACAAGACAGCCCCAGCATTTT.

Only a few counts were recorded for this clonotype. V and J are TRBV5-4 and TRBJ1-1; tentative D call: TRBD1 (6 bases). In germline, CDR1 is SGHNT, CDR2 YYREEE (reference sequence). V was clipped by 3 bases and J by 1 base, with 10 bases between them. The CDR3 extends over 14 amino acids. In DNA form, the CDR3 reads TGTGCCAGCAGCTCGACAGGTGGGAACACTGAAGCTTTCTTT. This gives the protein CASSSTGGNTEAFF.

This chain joins TRBV7-9 and TRBJ1-1, with 7 bases that match TRBD1. Trimming removed 5 bases from V and 1 base from J; junction bases left unmatched: 10. Germline loops: CDR1 SEHNR, CDR2 FQNEAQ (reference sequence). CDR3 size: 16 residues. CDR3 in amino acids: CASSPLGGEGNTEAFF. In DNA, the CDR3 is TGTGCCAGCAGCCCGTTAGGGGGCGAGGGGAACACTGAAGCTTTCTTT.

V and J are TRBV4-1 and TRBJ2-5; possibly TRBD2 for D (6 bases). The CDR3 sequence is 16 residues long. The germline gives CDR1 MGHRA, CDR2 YSYEKL. The germline V and J ends were trimmed by 4 bases and 2 bases, with 17 bases remaining between them. Written as DNA, the CDR3 is TGCGCCAGCAGCCCACGCGGGAAGGGATGGCAAGAGACCCAGTACTTC. The encoded protein is CASSPRGKGWQETQYF.

The chain couples TRBV7-9 to TRBJ1-2; perhaps TRBD1 as D (5 bases). Trimming cost V 6 bases and J 0 bases, with 14 bases left between them. This CDR3 comprises 15 residues. The germline V gene encodes CDR1 SEHNR and CDR2 FQNEAQ (reference sequence). The CDR3 reads CASSNPDISNYGYTF. The CDR3 DNA sequence: TGTGCCAGCAGTAATCCGGACATTTCTAACTATGGCTACACCTTC.

The chain recombines TRBV10-3 with TRBJ1-1, with D hard to call. The CDR3 sequence is 15 residues long. Per the germline V gene, CDR1 is ENHRY and CDR2 is SYGVKD. Trimming left V 3 bases short and J 3 bases short, with 14 bases between. The CDR3 DNA reads TGTGCCATCAGTGACATCAACGGGGTTGACACTGAAGCTTTCTTT. Amino acids: CAISDINGVDTEAFF.

This rearrangement joins TRBV2 to TRBJ2-7, with 8 bases identical to TRBD2. J gave up 0 bases and V 7 bases, and 11 bases lay outside the gene matches. CDR1 is SNHLY and CDR2 is FYNNEI in the germline V gene. This CDR3 is built from 16 residues. The CDR3 reads CASNGGGFTNSYEQYF. In DNA, the CDR3 is TGTGCCAGCAATGGCGGGGGGTTTACTAACTCCTACGAGCAGTACTTC.

The chain joins TRBV29-1 to TRBJ1-1; D unclear. The CDR3 contains 11 residues. Trimming took 3 bases from V and 3 from J, leaving 5 bases between them. The germline V gene encodes CDR1 SQVTM and CDR2 ANQGSEA. Here the CDR3 reads CSVDSYTEAFF. CDR3 bases: TGCAGCGTTGACTCCTACACTGAAGCTTTCTTT.